These T cell receptor beta chains were read from a single sample in a study of blood T cell repertoires in COVID-19. TCRdb's table, derived via immunoSEQ multiplex PCR, lists solely in-frame clones and lacks some. The sample has around 57,000 clones, about 90% seen once. The sequenced material came from peripheral blood. Receptors were obtained from a woman of 80 years or more with active COVID-19. Both conserved end residues are part of each CDR3. D genes are given only for firm matches. A row's size may be missing; if present it is once, few, many or a size class.

>TRBJ2-2|TRBV6-4|NA|TRBD2|16
CASSPQTSGGAGELFF
TGTGCCAGCAGTCCCCAGACTAGCGGGGGCGCCGGGGAGCTGTTTTTT
>TRBJ1-2|TRBV9|NA|NA|15
CASSASDGRGYGYTF
TGTGCCAGCAGCGCTTCTGATGGGAGAGGCTATGGCTACACCTTC
>TRBJ1-4|TRBV5-1|NA|NA|16
CASSASTGSWSEKLFF
TGCGCCAGCAGCGCATCAACAGGGAGTTGGAGTGAAAAACTGTTTTTT
>TRBJ1-2|TRBV5-1|NA|NA|16
CASGLFPGAGDYGYTF
TGCGCCAGCGGTCTCTTCCCAGGGGCGGGAGACTATGGCTACACCTTC
>TRBJ2-5|TRBV7-2|few|TRBD2|16
CASSPRRASGGETQYF
TGTGCCAGCAGCCCCCGTCGGGCTAGCGGGGGCGAGACCCAGTACTTC
>TRBJ1-1|TRBV7-3|NA|NA|13
CASSSRGGTEAFF
TGTGCCAGCAGCTCTAGGGGGGGCACTGAAGCTTTCTTT
>TRBJ2-5|TRBV6-2/TRBV6-3|NA|NA|15
CASSYARAHQETQYF
TGTGCCAGCAGTTACGCCAGGGCACATCAAGAGACCCAGTACTTC
>TRBJ2-5|TRBV7-7|NA|NA|15
CASSFINSKQETQYF
TGTGCTAGCAGCTTCATCAACTCTAAGCAAGAGACCCAGTACTTC
>TRBJ1-2|TRBV30|NA|NA|11
CACDRNYGYTF
TGTGCCTGTGACAGGAACTATGGCTACACCTTC
>TRBJ2-1|TRBV5-4|NA|TRBD1|16
CASSLPTGRRGNEQFF
TGTGCCAGCAGCCTCCCGACAGGACGCAGGGGGAATGAGCAGTTCTTC
>TRBJ1-1|TRBV6-5|NA|NA|15
CASSYGTFPELGAFF
TGTGCCAGCAGTTACGGGACTTTTCCCGAACTTGGGGCTTTCTTT
>TRBJ2-6|TRBV19|NA|NA|16
CASTSGARAGANVLTF
TGTGCCAGTACATCAGGGGCCCGGGCTGGGGCCAACGTCCTGACTTTC
>TRBJ2-5|TRBV3-1/TRBV3-2|NA|NA|14
CASSARGGGETQYF
TGTGCCAGCAGCGCCCGGGGAGGAGGGGAGACCCAGTACTTC
>TRBJ2-7|TRBV7-8|NA|TRBD2|14
CASSLASGTYEQYF
TGTGCCAGCAGCTTGGCTAGCGGGACCTACGAGCAGTACTTC
>TRBJ1-2|TRBV6-6|NA|TRBD1|15
CASSRGQGRSYGYTF
TGTGCCAGCAGTCGCGGACAGGGGCGTTCGTATGGCTACACCTTC
>TRBJ2-1|TRBV5-1|NA|TRBD2|18
CASSLIAGGPGSYNEQFF
TGCGCCAGCAGCTTGATAGCGGGGGGGCCCGGGTCCTACAATGAGCAGTTCTTC
>TRBJ1-3|TRBV6-5|NA|NA|12
CASSTQGDTIYF
TGTGCCAGCAGCACACAGGGTGACACCATATATTTT
>TRBJ2-4|TRBV3-1/TRBV3-2|NA|NA|14
CASSQDRSGRGFYF
TGTGCCAGCAGCCAAGATAGATCGGGACGGGGGTTCTACTTC
>TRBJ2-3|TRBV25-1|NA|NA|15
CASSVGASSTDTQYF
TGTGCCAGCAGTGTCGGAGCTAGTAGCACAGATACGCAGTATTTT
>TRBJ2-3|TRBV5-1|once|TRBD2|16
CASSLASGGVTDTQYF
TGCGCCAGCAGCTTGGCCAGCGGGGGGGTCACAGATACGCAGTATTTT
>TRBJ2-3|TRBV23-1|NA|NA|18
CASSQSVGGFLSTDTQYF
TGCGCCAGCAGTCAATCAGTCGGCGGTTTCCTTAGCACAGATACGCAGTATTTT
>TRBJ1-6|TRBV3-1/TRBV3-2|NA|NA|19
CASSQDPEKVSSYNSPLHF
TGTGCCAGCAGCCAAGATCCGGAGAAGGTTAGCTCCTATAATTCACCCCTCCACTTT
>TRBJ1-3|TRBV6-5|medium-sized|NA|15
CASSRGLNSGNTIYF
TGTGCCAGCAGTCGGGGACTGAATTCTGGAAACACCATATATTTT
>TRBJ2-1|TRBV2|NA|NA|12
CASSGVGPEQFF
TGTGCCAGCAGTGGGGTTGGGCCTGAGCAGTTCTTC
>TRBJ1-2|TRBV28|NA|NA|17
CASSLAHGGGIDYGYTF
TGTGCCAGCAGTTTAGCCCACGGGGGGGGTATTGACTATGGCTACACCTTC
>TRBJ2-2|TRBV5-1|NA|NA|16
CASSFLRPGVSGELFF
TGCGCCAGCAGCTTCCTTCGGCCAGGGGTTAGCGGGGAGCTGTTTTTT
>TRBJ1-4|TRBV9|NA|NA|16
CASSLTPRMADEKLFF
TGTGCCAGCAGCCTGACCCCCCGAATGGCGGATGAAAAACTGTTTTTT
>TRBJ2-1|TRBV11-2|NA|NA|15
CASSFRGSSYNEQFF
TGTGCCAGCAGCTTCCGAGGGAGCTCCTACAATGAGCAGTTCTTC
>TRBJ2-1|TRBV9|once|TRBD2|16
CASSVFSLADHNEQFF
TGTGCCAGCAGCGTCTTCTCACTAGCGGATCACAATGAGCAGTTCTTC
>TRBJ2-5|TRBV7-8|once|TRBD1|17
CASSRLPGQGAQETQYF
TGTGCCAGCAGCCGGCTCCCGGGACAGGGGGCACAAGAGACCCAGTACTTC
>TRBJ2-3|TRBV23-1|NA|NA|17
CASSQSAGRGRTDTQYF
TGCGCCAGCAGTCAATCCGCGGGGCGGGGGCGCACAGATACGCAGTATTTT
>TRBJ2-3|TRBV7-6|NA|TRBD2|15
CASSPMTSGGDTQYF
TGTGCCAGCAGCCCGATGACTAGCGGTGGGGATACGCAGTATTTT
>TRBJ1-5|TRBV19|NA|TRBD1|15
CASSMGGQANQPQHF
TGTGCCAGTAGTATGGGGGGACAGGCCAATCAGCCCCAGCATTTT
>TRBJ2-1|TRBV24-1|once|TRBD2|17
CATSDNPSGGGLNEQFF
TGTGCCACCAGTGATAACCCCTCTGGCGGGGGGCTTAATGAGCAGTTCTTC
>TRBJ2-7|TRBV5-1|medium-sized|NA|13
CASSLEMGRPSYF
TGCGCCAGCAGCTTGGAGATGGGGAGGCCCTCGTACTTC
>TRBJ2-7|TRBV7-3|NA|TRBD1|15
CASSLLPGQGYEQYF
TGTGCCAGCAGCCTACTTCCGGGACAGGGGTACGAGCAGTACTTC
>TRBJ1-1|TRBV10-3|NA|NA|11
CAISTGPEAFF
TGTGCCATCAGTACAGGGCCTGAAGCTTTCTTT
>TRBJ1-1|TRBV4-1|NA|TRBD1|20
CASSQGTFSGGRTMNTEAFF
TGCGCCAGCAGCCAAGGGACTTTTTCAGGGGGAAGAACGATGAACACTGAAGCTTTCTTT
>TRBJ2-5|TRBV5-4|NA|NA|14
CASSLLMAGETQYF
TGTGCCAGCAGCCTCCTCATGGCGGGGGAGACCCAGTACTTC
>TRBJ2-7|TRBV6-6|NA|NA|17
CASSLKIGGSSSYEQYF
TGTGCCAGCAGTCTCAAAATCGGAGGTTCATCTTCCTACGAGCAGTACTTC
>TRBJ2-7|TRBV29-1|NA|TRBD1|12
CSGIGTGYGQYF
TGCAGCGGTATCGGGACAGGGTATGGGCAGTACTTC
>TRBJ2-3|TRBV7-9|once|TRBD2|14
CASRSGLVTDTQYF
TGTGCCAGCAGATCGGGACTAGTGACAGATACGCAGTATTTT
>TRBJ2-3|TRBV9|NA|TRBD2|15
CASSASRGGTDTQYF
TGTGCCAGCAGCGCTTCACGGGGGGGCACAGATACGCAGTATTTT
>TRBJ2-5|TRBV18|once|TRBD2|19
CASSPPGTSAVGQLETQYF
TGTGCCAGCTCACCACCGGGGACTAGCGCCGTGGGTCAATTAGAGACCCAGTACTTC
>TRBJ2-1|TRBV2|few|NA|15
CASKIQQGEYNEQFF
TGTGCCAGCAAAATCCAACAGGGAGAGTACAATGAGCAGTTCTTC
>TRBJ2-3|TRBV4-3|NA|NA|16
CASSQDTSRLTDTQYF
TGCGCCAGCAGCCAAGATACTAGCCGCTTGACAGATACGCAGTATTTT
>TRBJ2-5|TRBV6-5|NA|NA|15
CASILGLGYQETQYF
TGTGCCAGCATCTTGGGACTGGGGTATCAGGAGACCCAGTACTTC
>TRBJ1-6|TRBV7-9|once|NA|15
CASSLGQSYNSPLHF
TGTGCCAGCAGCTTAGGGCAGTCGTATAATTCACCCCTCCACTTT
>TRBJ2-1|TRBV7-9|few|TRBD2|16
CASSSSGGRYHNEQFF
TGTGCCAGCAGCTCTAGCGGGGGGCGTTACCACAATGAGCAGTTCTTC
>TRBJ2-5|TRBV29-1|NA|TRBD2|12
CSVVGGWETQYF
TGCAGCGTTGTGGGGGGGTGGGAGACCCAGTACTTC
>TRBJ2-7|TRBV2|once|NA|10
CASSVYEQYF
TGTGCCAGCAGTGTATACGAGCAGTACTTC
>TRBJ1-2|TRBV2|NA|NA|13
CASSRASNYGYTF
TGTGCCAGCAGCAGGGCTTCCAACTATGGTTACACCTTC
>TRBJ2-2|TRBV5-1|NA|TRBD1|17
CASSLGGQGATTGELFF
TGCGCCAGCAGCTTGGGTGGACAGGGGGCGACCACCGGGGAGCTGTTTTTT
>TRBJ2-4|TRBV7-9|NA|TRBD2|18
CASSLDRAGGLAKNIQYF
TGTGCCAGCAGCTTAGATCGAGCGGGGGGGCTAGCCAAAAACATTCAGTACTTC
>TRBJ2-1|TRBV5-1|NA|NA|14
CASSPLPGNNEQFF
TGCGCCAGCAGCCCACTCCCAGGGAATAATGAGCAGTTCTTC
>TRBJ2-3|TRBV19|few|TRBD2|14
CASSRGLGTDTQYF
TGTGCCAGTAGTAGGGGACTAGGCACAGATACGCAGTATTTT
>TRBJ2-7|TRBV18|NA|NA|12
CASSSGSYEQYF
TGTGCCAGCTCATCCGGTTCCTACGAGCAGTACTTC
>TRBJ1-6|TRBV9|NA|NA|13
CASSSKLNSPLHF
TGTGCCAGCAGCTCTAAACTTAATTCACCCCTCCACTTT
>TRBJ2-1|TRBV20-1|once|TRBD2|14
CSASAGGPHNEQFF
TGCAGTGCTAGTGCGGGGGGCCCCCACAATGAGCAGTTCTTC